Below are 9 T cell receptor beta chains sequenced from a single sample in a study of blood T cell repertoires in COVID-19 (dated by TCRdb to 2019 to 2021). The protocol used for the library was the immunoSEQ multiplex PCR assay. TCRdb holds this immuneACCESS table with in-frame rearrangements only. Some clones are missing; in checked studies, unresolved V genes explain under half, and the rest has no known cause. Across this sample there are around 330,000 clones, with roughly 88% seen only once. The ten largest clones take up 1.6% of the sample. Source material: peripheral blood. All receptors come from a woman aged 30 to 39 with COVID-19, enrolled during active disease.

Here the CDR3 reads CASSLDRALYNEQFF. CDR3 sequence (DNA): TGTGCCAGCAGCCTGGACAGGGCGTTATACAATGAGCAGTTCTTC. The gene calls are TRBV7-3 and TRBJ2-1, with 8 bases fitting TRBD1. V lost 5 bases and J lost 4; bases outside the gene matches: 7. Germline loops: CDR1 SGHTA, CDR2 FQGTGA. The CDR3 consists of 15 residues.

V and J are TRBV13 and TRBJ1-6; 11 nucleotides agree with TRBD1. Germline V lookup: CDR1 PRHDT, CDR2 FYEKMQ (reference sequence). V trimming: 0 bases; J trimming: 7 bases; junction bases outside the gene matches: 5. This CDR3 has 17 amino acids. CDR3 sequence (DNA): TGTGCCAGCAGCTTAGGGTCCGGGACAGGGGGGAATTCACCCCTCCACTTT. Translated, it gives CASSLGSGTGGNSPLHF.

This rearrangement joins TRBV7-2 to TRBJ1-6; D is ambiguous. The CDR3 loop spans 16 amino acids. Germline CDR1 and CDR2: SGHTA and FQGNSA. Trimming stripped 1 base from V and 0 bases from J, with 7 bases between. The CDR3 coding sequence is TGTGCCAGCAGCTTAGGAGGGAGCTCCTATAATTCACCCCTCCACTTT. Its translation is CASSLGGSSYNSPLHF.

The CDR3 spells CASSIGTGVGETQYF. The CDR3 bases are TGCGCCAGCAGCATAGGGACAGGGGTAGGAGAGACCCAGTACTTC. The rearrangement uses TRBV5-1 and TRBJ2-5, with TRBD1 matching 10 bases. This CDR3 is built from 15 residues. From germline, CDR1 is SGHRS and CDR2 YFSETQ. Trimming cost V 4 bases and J 4 bases; bases outside gene matches: 7.

V usage is TRBV6-1 and J usage is TRBJ2-2; the D is unclear. This CDR3 is built from 16 residues. Trimming stripped 1 base from V and 2 bases from J, with 11 bases between. Germline assignment: CDR1 MNHNS and CDR2 SASEGT. The CDR3 DNA reads TGTGCCAGCAGTGAAGTTCGTGGCACCAACACCGGGGAGCTGTTTTTT. It encodes CASSEVRGTNTGELFF.

This chain uses TRBV25-1 with TRBJ1-6; 10 bases map to TRBD1. CDR1 and CDR2 (germline): MGHDK, SYGVNS. The CDR3 spans 14 residues. J was trimmed by 7 bases and V by 8 bases; bases with no gene match: 5. The CDR3 DNA sequence: TGTGCCAGCGGGGACAGGGGAATAAATTCACCCCTCCACTTT. Translation: CASGDRGINSPLHF.

The V call is TRBV4-2, the J call TRBJ1-2; D is uncertain. Germline V gene lookup returns CDR1 LGHNA and CDR2 YNFKEQ. There are 16 residues in the CDR3. Trimming shortened V by 5 bases and J by 4 bases, and 20 bases separated the two germline ends. As DNA, the CDR3 is TGTGCCAGCAGCTCTGACGACGGGTTCTCTGGCTATGGCTACACCTTC. This codes for CASSSDDGFSGYGYTF.

This chain joins TRBV5-1 and TRBJ1-2, with 8 bases identical to TRBD1. V shed 1 base and J 8 bases; nucleotides not matched to a gene: 10. The CDR3 is 15 residues long. Germline CDR1 is SGHRS and CDR2 is YFSETQ. The CDR3 loop reads CASSLPSGQGAGYTF. The CDR3 DNA reads TGCGCCAGCAGCTTGCCTTCTGGACAGGGCGCGGGCTACACCTTC.

For this clone: Other nucleotide sequences from this sample produce the same CDR3. The chain couples TRBV6-6 to TRBJ1-2, with a weak D call TRBD1 (5 bases). The CDR3 sequence is 13 residues long. CDR1 is MNHNY and CDR2 is SVGAGI in the germline V gene (reference sequence). The V gene lost 0 bases and the J gene lost 8 bases, with 10 bases spanning the gap. CDR3 in amino acids: CASSYSGGYGYTF. In nucleotides, the CDR3 is TGTGCCAGCAGTTACTCGGGGGGATACGGCTACACCTTC.